Presented here are 11 T cell receptor beta chains from one specimen sequenced in a study of read filtering for tumor transcriptome and immune sequencing. From roughly 400 ng of RNA, a library with molecular barcoded alpha/delta and beta/gamma adaptors was made. TCRdb re-derived calls from the reads in MiXCR, one entry per CDR3 protein. This repertoire shows approximately 90,000 distinct CDR3 sequences, 10% to 15% found once; its top ten account for approximately 15%. The specimen sequenced was a population of CD138-negative cells sorted from bone marrow. Every receptor here comes from a donor at least 40 years old with multiple myeloma.

The chain is built from TRBV20-1 and TRBJ2-7; TRBD1 aligns across 9 bases. From germline, CDR1 is DFQATT and CDR2 SNEGSKA (reference sequence). The CDR3 totals 13 residues. Trimming removed 4 bases from V and 6 bases from J; junction bases left unmatched: 7. CDR3 sequence: CSATMGQGGEQYF. The CDR3 nucleotides are TGCAGTGCTACTATGGGACAGGGCGGCGAGCAGTACTTC.

Many counts were recorded for this clonotype. The chain has TRBV4-1 and TRBJ1-4; 7 nucleotides line up with TRBD1. Germline assignment: CDR1 MGHRA and CDR2 YSYEKL. The ends lost 1 base at V and 7 bases at J; junction bases unmatched: 6. The CDR3 sequence is 15 residues long. CDR3 protein: CASSQGWGTVEKLFF. The CDR3 coding sequence is TGCGCCAGCAGCCAAGGATGGGGGACAGTTGAAAAACTGTTTTTT.

This clonotype has a count of ten or more. The rearrangement uses TRBV12-3 or TRBV12-4 and TRBJ2-5; weak D call: TRBD2 (6 bases). With 5 bases removed from V and 0 bases from J, the gap between germline ends came to 10 bases. CDR3 size: 14 residues. The CDR3 reads CASSPRGYQETQYF. DNA for the CDR3: TGTGCCAGCAGTCCCCGGGGGTACCAAGAGACCCAGTACTTC.

The sample holds many counts of this clonotype. This chain joins TRBV29-1 and TRBJ2-1, with 8 bases lining up with TRBD1. The trim removed 7 bases at V and 0 bases at J, leaving 2 bases unmatched. The CDR3 loop spans 13 amino acids. Germline loops: CDR1 SQVTM, CDR2 ANQGSEA. The CDR3 DNA reads as TGCAGCGCCACAGGGGGCTCCTACAATGAGCAGTTCTTC. It specifies CSATGGSYNEQFF.

This clonotype was counted at least ten times. The rearrangement links TRBV7-8 to TRBJ1-1; D remains unclear. This CDR3 is built from 15 residues. Germline loops: CDR1 SGHVS, CDR2 FQNEAQ. V was clipped by 2 bases and J by 6 bases, with 16 bases between them. CDR3 coding DNA: TGTGCCAGCAGCTTAAATAGAGGCGGGTTCCCTGAAGCTTTCTTT. This sequence encodes CASSLNRGGFPEAFF. Variable domain in full (rest from reference TRBV7-8 and TRBJ1-1): GAGVSQSPRYKVAKRGQDVALRCDPISGHVSLFWYQQALGQGPEFLTYFQNEAQLDKSGLPSDRFFAERPEGSVSTLKIQRTQQEDSAVYLCASSLNRGGFPEAFFGQGTRLTVV.

Ten or more counts support this clonotype. The chain couples TRBV12-3 or TRBV12-4 to TRBJ1-5; 10 positions match TRBD1. V shed 6 bases and J 5 bases; nucleotides not matched to a gene: 1. The CDR3 contains 13 residues. The CDR3 reads CASRGTGDQPQHF. DNA for the CDR3: TGTGCCAGCAGAGGGACAGGGGATCAGCCCCAGCATTTT.

By share, this clonotype ranks as medium-sized. The chain couples TRBV9 to TRBJ2-1; D not resolved. The V end lost 3 bases, the J end lost 7 bases, and 17 bases lay between the germline ends. This CDR3 has 15 residues. Germline CDR1 SGDLS, CDR2 YYNGEE. CDR3 coding DNA: TGTGCCAGCAGCGCCGTAAAAGGTGGAGCGAATGAGCAGTTCTTC. This codes for CASSAVKGGANEQFF. The full variable domain, with the rest looked up from reference TRBV9 and TRBJ2-1, is DSGVTQTPKHLITATGQRVTLRCSPRSGDLSVYWYQQSLDQGLQFLIQYYNGEERAKGNILERFSAQQFPDLHSELNLSSLELGDSALYFCASSAVKGGANEQFFGPGTRLTVL.

The table lists this clonotype with many counts. V gene TRBV6-5 combines with J gene TRBJ2-2; 10 bases align to TRBD1. Germline CDR1 MNHEY, CDR2 SVGAGI. The CDR3 runs to 19 residues. The trim removed 4 bases at V and 2 bases at J, leaving 13 bases unmatched. CDR3 loop: CASSSQGWGQGINTGELFF. CDR3 sequence (DNA): TGTGCCAGCAGTTCCCAAGGGTGGGGACAGGGGATTAACACCGGGGAGCTGTTTTTT.

J is TRBJ1-5 and V is TRBV9, with 7 bases fitting TRBD1. The V gene end was trimmed by 4 bases and the J gene end by 4 bases; junction bases not matched to a gene: 8. The CDR3 has 15 residues. CDR1 is SGDLS and CDR2 is YYNGEE in the germline V gene. DNA of the CDR3: TGTGCCAGCAGCTCTAGGGGGGACAGAAATCAGCCCCAGCATTTT. Translating gives CASSSRGDRNQPQHF.

Comments on this clonotype: A read error is possible here, since a much larger clone lies one base away. A read error is likely, as this CDR3 ends without the conserved phenylalanine or tryptophan. V gene TRBV20-1 combines with J gene TRBJ2-7, with 9 positions matching TRBD1. Trimming cost V 6 bases and J 6 bases; bases outside gene matches: 6. CDR3 size: 12 residues. Germline values: CDR1 DFQATT, CDR2 SNEGSKA (reference sequence). The CDR3 DNA is TGCAGTGCAGGGACAGGGAGGCTCGAGCAGTACTTA. It yields the protein CSAGTGRLEQYL.

This clonotype has a count of ten or more. The chain is built from TRBV12-3 or TRBV12-4 and TRBJ2-1, with a possible D match to TRBD2 (5 bases). CDR3 size: 19 residues. V gave up 5 bases and J gave up 10 bases, with 33 bases separating them. CDR3 in DNA: TGTGCCAGCAGTCCTAGTCCCCGACTGACCGGACTCCCCCCGAGAGAGCAGTTCTTC. It codes for CASSPSPRLTGLPPREQFF.